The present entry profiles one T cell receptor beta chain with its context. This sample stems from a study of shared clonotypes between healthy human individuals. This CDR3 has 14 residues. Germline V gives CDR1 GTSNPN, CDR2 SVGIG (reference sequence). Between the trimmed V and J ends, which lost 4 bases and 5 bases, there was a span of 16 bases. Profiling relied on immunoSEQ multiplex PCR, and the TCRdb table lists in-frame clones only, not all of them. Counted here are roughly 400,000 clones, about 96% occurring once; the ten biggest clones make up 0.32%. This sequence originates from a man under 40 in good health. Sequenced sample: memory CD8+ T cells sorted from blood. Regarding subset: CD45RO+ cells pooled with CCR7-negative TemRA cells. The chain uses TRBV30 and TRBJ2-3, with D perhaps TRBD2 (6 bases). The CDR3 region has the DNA TGTGCCTGGATCGACGGGAGTAGAGGAGATACGCAGTATTTT. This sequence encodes CAWIDGSRGDTQYF. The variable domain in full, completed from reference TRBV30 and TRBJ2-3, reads SQTIHQWPATLVQPVGSPLSLECTVEGTSNPNLYWYRQAAGRGLQLLFYSVGIGQISSEVPQNLSASRPQDRQFILSSKKLLLSDSGFYLCAWIDGSRGDTQYFGPGTRLTVL.